These 26 T cell receptor beta chains came from one sample sequenced in a study of CD8+ T cells in alopecia areata. Investigators isolated RNA and reverse transcribed it into cDNA to act as the sequencing template. The protocol was immunoSEQ multiplex PCR, while the TCRdb copy is restricted to in-frame clones and leaves out a portion. The sample lists a few hundred thousand clones, 66% occurring once. Treatment in this sample: oral pan-JAK inhibitor, 5-10 mg twice daily. The sequenced sample was CD4+ T cells sorted from blood, obtained at approximately week 42, from a patient treated with tofacitinib. These TCRs come from a human donor with alopecia areata.

The chain carries TRBV14 and TRBJ2-5; D is perhaps TRBD1 or TRBD2 (5 bases each). This CDR3 has 14 residues. Trimming cost V 2 bases and J 4 bases, with 11 bases left between them. Germline-derived CDR1 and CDR2 are SGHDN and FVKESK. CDR3 nucleotides: TGTGCCAGCAGCCAATCCTGGGGGAGAGAGACCCAGTACTTC. This sequence encodes CASSQSWGRETQYF.

The genes are TRBV7-9 and TRBJ1-1; D remains ambiguous. The V and J ends lost 1 base and 7 bases respectively, with 13 bases between them. The CDR3 spans 14 residues. The germline gives CDR1 SEHNR, CDR2 FQNEAQ (reference sequence). As DNA, the CDR3 is TGTGCCAGCAGCTTAGGGGCAGGCCACCTTGAAGCTTTCTTT. As protein: CASSLGAGHLEAFF.

This chain uses TRBV29-1 with TRBJ2-7, with no clear D. Germline CDR1 SQVTM, CDR2 ANQGSEA. Between the trimmed V and J ends, which lost 4 bases and 2 bases, there was a span of 6 bases. The CDR3 length is 11 residues. Here the CDR3 DNA reads TGCAGCGTTGGGCAGCCCTACGAGCAGTACTTC. Translation gives CSVGQPYEQYF.

The V gene is TRBV6-1, the J gene TRBJ1-5; D possibly corresponds to TRBD1 (5 bases). Germline V gene sequence: CDR1 MNHNS, CDR2 SASEGT. The V end lost 8 bases, the J end lost 7 bases, and 15 bases lay between the germline ends. The CDR3 contains 13 residues. Here the CDR3 reads CASVSIWGQPQHF. The CDR3 DNA reads as TGTGCCAGCGTCAGTATTTGGGGGCAGCCCCAGCATTTT.

This chain uses TRBV15 with TRBJ2-1, with D perhaps TRBD1 or TRBD2 (5 bases each). Germline-derived CDR1 and CDR2 are LNHNV and YYDKDF (reference sequence). V dropped 0 bases and J dropped 8 bases, with 14 bases sitting between them. The CDR3 consists of 15 residues. CDR3 region: CATSRDRGWSHEQFF. CDR3 DNA: TGTGCCACCAGCAGAGATCGGGGCTGGTCCCATGAGCAGTTCTTC.

The chain recombines TRBV30 with TRBJ2-2; D is unclear. V was clipped by 1 base and J by 5 bases, with 8 bases between them. The CDR3 runs to 13 residues. The germline gives CDR1 GTSNPN, CDR2 SVGIG (reference sequence). The CDR3 here is CAWSGWETGELFF. CDR3 bases: TGTGCCTGGAGTGGTTGGGAAACCGGGGAGCTGTTTTTT.

The chain is built from TRBV7-8 and TRBJ2-5; D is perhaps TRBD2 (5 bases). Trimming shortened V by 5 bases and J by 0 bases, and 10 bases separated the two germline ends. CDR1 and CDR2 (germline): SGHVS, FQNEAQ. CDR3 size: 14 residues. The CDR3 sequence is CASSLDYYQETQYF. As DNA, the CDR3 is TGTGCCAGCAGCCTAGACTACTACCAAGAGACCCAGTACTTC. Drawing the rest from reference TRBV7-8 and TRBJ2-5, the complete variable domain is GAGVSQSPRYKVAKRGQDVALRCDPISGHVSLFWYQQALGQGPEFLTYFQNEAQLDKSGLPSDRFFAERPEGSVSTLKIQRTQQEDSAVYLCASSLDYYQETQYFGPGTRLLVL.

The chain has TRBV25-1 and TRBJ2-3; D remains unclear. V dropped 2 bases and J dropped 6 bases, with 12 bases sitting between them. This CDR3 has 14 amino acids. Per germline, CDR1 MGHDK and CDR2 SYGVNS. This CDR3 is CASSERTMVDTQYF. DNA of the CDR3: TGTGCCAGCAGTGAACGGACGATGGTGGATACGCAGTATTTT.

The V call is TRBV19, the J call TRBJ2-3; D gene unclear. Trimming removed 4 bases from V and 5 bases from J, with 13 bases in between. The germline gives CDR1 LNHDA, CDR2 SQIVND (reference sequence). This CDR3 region has 14 residues. In DNA, the CDR3 is TGTGCCAGTAGTACCCGAGATGGCAGAGATACGCAGTATTTT. Translation: CASSTRDGRDTQYF.

The rearrangement links TRBV11-1 to TRBJ2-7; TRBD1 might be the D (5 bases). The germline V gene encodes CDR1 SGHAT and CDR2 FQDESV (reference sequence). This CDR3 contains 13 residues. Between the trimmed V and J ends, which lost 1 base and 6 bases, there was a span of 10 bases. The CDR3 reads CASSLVQGGEQYF. CDR3 coding DNA: TGTGCCAGCAGCTTAGTCCAGGGTGGCGAGCAGTACTTC.

This clone was seen a few times. The rearrangement joins TRBV7-2 to TRBJ1-4, with D perhaps TRBD1 (5 bases). The ends were cut back, 1 base at V and 8 bases at J, with 20 bases in the middle. The germline V gene has CDR1 SGHTA and CDR2 FQGNSA. The CDR3 has 17 residues. CDR3 sequence: CASSLGVGLRAIEKLFF. The CDR3 DNA sequence: TGTGCCAGCAGCTTAGGAGTGGGACTTCGGGCAATCGAAAAACTGTTTTTT.

The V gene is TRBV20-1, the J gene TRBJ1-2; D gene ambiguous. The CDR3 sequence is 8 residues long. Germline V gene data show CDR1 as DFQATT and CDR2 as SNEGSKA (reference sequence). V lost 6 bases to trimming and J lost 6 bases, with 2 bases between them. The CDR3 nucleotides read TGCAGTGCAGATGGCTACACCTTC. Protein sequence: CSADGYTF.

The rearrangement uses TRBV19 and TRBJ2-5, with 7 bases identical to TRBD2. Germline V gene data show CDR1 as LNHDA and CDR2 as SQIVND (reference sequence). The CDR3 extends over 15 amino acids. Losses at the gene ends were 6 bases for V and 6 bases for J; bases not matched to a gene: 13. The CDR3 bases are TGTGCCAGTAGGGACCCGGGAGGCGGTCTTCAGACCCAGTACTTC. Residues: CASRDPGGGLQTQYF.

The chain links TRBV30 to TRBJ2-1, with 8 bases identical to TRBD2. V was pared by 1 base and J by 15 bases, with 5 bases of the junction left unmatched. The CDR3 length is 11 residues. Germline CDR1 is GTSNPN and CDR2 is SVGIG (reference sequence). As DNA, the CDR3 is TGTGCCTGGAGTGACGGGGGGGGAGTGTTCTTC. Protein: CAWSDGGGVFF.

This clone showed up just a few times. The chain joins TRBV7-9 to TRBJ2-3, with D possibly being TRBD1 (6 bases). Germline CDR1 reads SEHNR; CDR2 reads FQNEAQ (reference sequence). This CDR3 comprises 15 residues. The V end was cut by 5 bases, the J end by 4 bases, with 16 bases between. CDR3 loop: CASSKTDRIADTQYF. The CDR3 coding sequence is TGTGCCAGCAGCAAGACCGACAGGATTGCAGATACGCAGTATTTT.

The chain combines TRBV25-1 with TRBJ1-6, with D perhaps matching TRBD1 (5 bases). The CDR3 extends over 13 amino acids. Trimming removed 6 bases from V and 6 bases from J, with 9 bases in between. Germline V gives CDR1 MGHDK, CDR2 SYGVNS. In DNA form, the CDR3 reads TGTGCCAGCAGCAGGGAATTTAATTCACCCCTCCACTTT. Amino acid sequence: CASSREFNSPLHF.

The V call is TRBV9, the J call TRBJ2-2, with TRBD2 matching 7 bases. The CDR3 spans 16 residues. Germline CDR1 is SGDLS and CDR2 is YYNGEE. V lost 3 bases to trimming and J lost 4 bases; unmatched junction nucleotides: 9. CDR3 protein: CASSGGAGELTGELFF. DNA of the CDR3: TGTGCCAGCAGCGGAGGGGCGGGGGAACTCACCGGGGAGCTGTTTTTT.

The chain combines TRBV4-3 with TRBJ1-1; D gene ambiguous. With 0 bases removed from V and 1 base from J, the gap between germline ends came to 9 bases. Germline V gene lookup returns CDR1 LGHNA and CDR2 YSLEER. There are 15 residues in the CDR3. The CDR3 region has the DNA TGCGCCAGCAGCCAAGAATCCACGAGGAACACTGAAGCTTTCTTT. It encodes CASSQESTRNTEAFF.

The J gene is TRBJ1-1, the V gene TRBV25-1; weak D call: TRBD1 (5 bases). The CDR3 loop spans 15 amino acids. V was pared by 6 bases and J by 3 bases, with 17 bases between. Germline V gene data show CDR1 as MGHDK and CDR2 as SYGVNS. The CDR3 nucleotides are TGTGCCAGCAGAGAGTCCGGGACCGACTACACTGAAGCTTTCTTT. Amino acid sequence: CASRESGTDYTEAFF.

V gene TRBV29-1 combines with J gene TRBJ2-7; D is unclear. Trimming removed 1 base at V and 3 bases at J, with 10 bases between. In germline, CDR1 is SQVTM, CDR2 ANQGSEA. The CDR3 totals 13 residues. The CDR3 protein is CSVEAGTLYEQYF. The CDR3 DNA follows: TGCAGCGTTGAAGCAGGTACCCTCTACGAGCAGTACTTC.

The V and J genes are TRBV19 and TRBJ1-1; TRBD1 is a possible D gene (6 bases). Germline CDR1 and CDR2: LNHDA and SQIVND (reference sequence). The V end was cut by 4 bases, the J end by 4 bases, with 10 bases between. This CDR3 is 13 amino acids long. CDR3 DNA: TGTGCCAGTAGTAACACCAGGGGCACTGAAGCTTTCTTT. Its protein product is CASSNTRGTEAFF.

CDR3 DNA: TGTGCCAGCGGCCTGGGGCAGGGAGGCTACGAGCAGTACTTC. Translated: CASGLGQGGYEQYF. The chain joins TRBV27 to TRBJ2-7; possibly TRBD2 for D (6 bases). CDR3 length equals 14 residues. Trimming removed 8 bases at V and 3 bases at J, with 17 bases between. Germline V lookup: CDR1 MNHEY, CDR2 SMNVEV (reference sequence).

This clone was detected once. V gene TRBV2 combines with J gene TRBJ2-1, with unresolved D. Germline CDR1 SNHLY, CDR2 FYNNEI. The V and J ends lost 5 bases and 9 bases respectively, with 8 bases between them. The CDR3 sequence is 11 residues long. CDR3 sequence (DNA): TGTGCCAGCAGTAGGGTAGGTGAGCAGTTCTTC. Protein sequence: CASSRVGEQFF.

This clone was observed a single time. V gene TRBV9 combines with J gene TRBJ1-2; the match to TRBD1 covers 9 bases. The CDR3 is 15 residues long. Trimming removed 3 bases from V and 4 bases from J; junction bases left unmatched: 7. The V gene's germline CDR1 is SGDLS and CDR2 YYNGEE. The CDR3 here is CASSGWTGAPYGYTF. The DNA for the CDR3 is TGTGCCAGCAGCGGATGGACAGGGGCCCCCTATGGCTACACCTTC.

The rearrangement uses TRBV5-1 and TRBJ2-7; no clear D gene. CDR1 SGHRS and CDR2 YFSETQ come from the germline V gene. CDR3 size: 11 residues. Trimming pared 4 bases from V and 5 bases from J, leaving 7 bases between. CDR3 sequence: CASSNQDEQYF. The DNA for the CDR3 is TGCGCCAGCAGCAACCAGGACGAGCAGTACTTC.

This chain links TRBV7-8 with TRBJ1-2, with D perhaps matching TRBD1 (6 bases). The CDR3 covers 14 residues. The germline V gene encodes CDR1 SGHVS and CDR2 FQNEAQ. V was pared by 5 bases and J by 4 bases, with 14 bases between. CDR3 protein: CASSPTGIRYGYTF. The CDR3, as DNA: TGTGCCAGCAGCCCCACAGGGATCCGCTATGGCTACACCTTC. The full variable domain, its missing parts supplied by reference TRBV7-8 and TRBJ1-2, is GAGVSQSPRYKVAKRGQDVALRCDPISGHVSLFWYQQALGQGPEFLTYFQNEAQLDKSGLPSDRFFAERPEGSVSTLKIQRTQQEDSAVYLCASSPTGIRYGYTFGSGTRLTVV.